This T cell receptor beta chain was captured in a study of T cell responses to AZD1222 COVID-19 vaccine (dated by TCRdb to the early 2020s). As for the study more broadly: AZD1222 recipients whose second dose came at about 4 weeks and those whose second dose came at about 12 weeks were combined into one group, since spike-specific TCR depth and breadth did not differ between the two schedules. Trial participants were enrolled by age into subgroups of 18-55, 56-69 and 70-plus years, and 148, 28 and 57 TCR-sequenced participants, respectively, were included in these subgroups. A total of approximately 240 trial participants underwent TCR sequencing, of whom approximately 210 received two doses of AZD1222 and some 26 received two doses of the MenACWY control vaccine. What the research found in general, with its limitations: In the small 56-69-year group, the increase in depth fell short of significance, most likely because of low power. After two AZD1222 doses, spike-specific TCR breadth and depth were significantly higher than at day 0 and than in MenACWY recipients. The whole spike protein was spanned by vaccine-associated CD4 TCRs, and dominant responses were seen in regions 160-218 and 743-854. Conclusions about previously exposed vaccinees are limited, since just a handful of AZD1222 recipients were seropositive for SARS-CoV-2 at baseline. Most participants were white British and females outnumbered males, and the authors suggested that clonal diversity may have been underestimated. Because no day 14 peak-response samples were available, the repertoires could be characterized only after the peak T cell response. Reportedly, almost half of the unique spike-specific TCRs recognized epitopes lying outside the regions that are mutated in the B.1.351 and B.1.1.7 variants.

This sample's time point label indicates: baseline before first vaccination. Samples from vaccinated people were obtained from the UK trials COV001 and COV002, which included a single-blind randomized controlled phase 2/3 trial of AZD1222 (ChAdOx1 nCoV-19) in healthy adults. For TCRbeta chain sequencing, PBMC samples from trial participants were taken at day 0 and at day 28 after the second dose. Counted from cysteine to phenylalanine, this CDR3 has 14 amino acids. Left in the record is the CDR3 DNA by itself, 42 bases read in frame from the first base. V is reduced by 3 bases and J by 5 bases, leaving a spacing of 14 bases between them. Sequences MNHEY (CDR1) and SVGAGI (CDR2) are obtained from the germline V gene. The CDR3 regions of human TCRbeta chains were analyzed by immunosequencing. As for the authors' bioinformatics: Repertoire TCRs were checked for matches against a reference library of SARS-CoV-2-specific TCRs that had been generated using the MIRA antigen-specificity platform. Breadth meant the fraction of unique TCRs that were SARS-CoV-2-associated, whereas depth meant the fraction of total T cells that were SARS-CoV-2-associated. Using the MIRA data, every spike-specific TCR was mapped to the spike region that the TCR reacted to and assigned to either a CD4 or a CD8 class. Log10-transformed breadth and depth values were compared by one-way ANOVA with Sidak's multiple comparisons tests. TCRdb mirrors the immuneACCESS table, restricted to in-frame sequences. Some clones are absent from its copies; in checked studies, under half trace to an unresolved V gene, and the reason for the others is unknown. That table gives V, J and clone size, and the DNA gave D and trimming. The sample includes approximately 170,000 clones, with less than 95% observed a single time. The ten top clones hold approximately 4.7% of the sample.

Remarks on this clone: The clone's antigen remains unknown. It has no much larger one-base neighbor in the sample; base qualities were not kept.

The sequence came from an adult in good health. Here the chain combines TRBV6-5 and TRBJ2-7; TRBD1 is possibly the D segment (5 matching bases). This sample comprised peripheral blood, obtained on day 0 of AZD1222 vaccination. In nucleotides, the sequence is TGTGCCAGCAGTTATTTAGGGGTCGACAACGAGCAGTACTTC. This gives the protein CASSYLGVDNEQYF.